These 3 T cell receptor beta chains originate from one sample sequenced in a study of OX40 agonist ivuxolimab in advanced cancers. Repertoires were generated with immunoSEQ multiplex PCR, while TCRdb's copy carries only in-frame clones and drops some. The table includes approximately 81,000 clones, 65% to 85% detected once. Sequenced material: CD4+ or CD8+ T cells sorted from blood, taken in a trial of the OX40 agonist ivuxolimab. All receptors derive from an adult with an advanced solid tumor such as melanoma, head and neck, liver or kidney cancer.

V is TRBV29-1 and J is TRBJ2-7, with 7 bases matching TRBD1. V was pared by 6 bases and J by 5 bases, with 7 bases of the junction left unmatched. Germline-derived CDR1 and CDR2 are SQVTM and ANQGSEA. The CDR3 loop spans 12 amino acids. DNA of the CDR3: TGCAGCGTCAATACAGGGGCAGACGAGCAGTACTTC. Its translation is CSVNTGADEQYF.

This chain joins TRBV19 and TRBJ1-4, with a possible D match to TRBD1 (6 bases). The CDR3 length is 14 residues. V was cut by 6 bases and J by 3 bases, with 11 bases left in between. Germline lookup yields CDR1 LNHDA and CDR2 SQIVND (reference sequence). CDR3 nucleotides: TGTGCCAGTAGGAGGACAGCCTCTAATGAAAAACTGTTTTTT. Its translation: CASRRTASNEKLFF. Based on the CDR3 plus reference TRBV19 and TRBJ1-4, the full variable domain is DGGITQSPKYLFRKEGQNVTLSCEQNLNHDAMYWYRQDPGQGLRLIYYSQIVNDFQKGDIAEGYSVSREKKESFPLTVTSAQKNPTAFYLCASRRTASNEKLFFGSGTQLSVL.

The V and J genes are TRBV7-2 and TRBJ1-2; TRBD1 is a possible D gene (5 bases). CDR3 length: 18 residues. Germline V gene data show CDR1 as SGHTA and CDR2 as FQGNSA. V was shortened by 1 base and J by 4 bases, with 22 bases between the two germline ends. CDR3 residues: CASSLGEGRGRLGYGYTF. The CDR3, as DNA: TGTGCCAGCAGCTTAGGGGAGGGGAGAGGGAGGCTTGGCTATGGCTACACCTTC.